One sample yielded the 20 T cell receptor beta chains listed below, sequenced in a study of cytomegalovirus exposure and HLA in healthy donors. The PCR ran on 60 Vbeta and 13 Jbeta primers. Produced via immunoSEQ multiplex PCR; TCRdb's table is partial and in-frame only. The sample has about 120,000 clones; around 82% are singletons. Sequencing was performed on PBMCs. The source is a woman between 40 and 50 years old in good health and CMV-seropositive.

The chain employs TRBV30 and TRBJ2-1, with 13 bases aligning to TRBD2. This CDR3 has 15 amino acids. Germline CDR1 GTSNPN, CDR2 SVGIG (reference sequence). The V segment lost 2 bases and the J segment 8 bases; nucleotides outside the gene matches: 6. The CDR3 coding sequence is TGTGCCTGGAGTCTAACTAGCGGGAGGGGGTATGAGCAGTTCTTC. It specifies CAWSLTSGRGYEQFF.

The chain combines TRBV7-9 with TRBJ1-1; D ambiguous. Trimming left V 1 base short and J 5 bases short, with 11 bases between. The CDR3 runs 14 residues. The germline V gene encodes CDR1 SEHNR and CDR2 FQNEAQ (reference sequence). The CDR3 bases are TGTGCCAGCAGCTTAGGAACTCGGGATACTGAAGCTTTCTTT. It is translated as CASSLGTRDTEAFF.

V is TRBV29-1 and J is TRBJ1-1; D gene unclear. Trimming pared 7 bases from V and 1 base from J, leaving 16 bases between. Per germline, CDR1 SQVTM and CDR2 ANQGSEA. This CDR3 is built from 14 residues. As DNA, the CDR3 is TGCAGCGCCTGGAGTGGAGCGGGGAACACTGAAGCTTTCTTT. Its translation: CSAWSGAGNTEAFF.

This sequence joins TRBV7-9 and TRBJ2-7; 8 bases are a match to TRBD2. Germline V gives CDR1 SEHNR, CDR2 FQNEAQ (reference sequence). V was clipped by 5 bases and J by 6 bases; unmatched bases: 9. CDR3 size: 14 residues. CDR3 bases: TGTGCCAGCAGCCCTGCGGGAGGTCTCGGCGAGCAGTACTTC. Its translation: CASSPAGGLGEQYF.

V and J are TRBV7-9 and TRBJ1-1; TRBD1 is a possible D gene (6 bases). The germline V gene has CDR1 SEHNR and CDR2 FQNEAQ (reference sequence). The CDR3 spans 14 residues. With 5 bases removed from V and 1 base from J, the gap between germline ends came to 11 bases. The CDR3 region is CASSIDRKNTEAFF. CDR3 sequence (DNA): TGTGCCAGCAGCATCGACAGGAAGAACACTGAAGCTTTCTTT.

The V call is TRBV6-6, the J call TRBJ1-1, with 10 bases matching TRBD1. The CDR3 sequence is 14 residues long. Germline trimming cut 6 bases from V and 6 bases from J; bases unmatched to any gene: 7. CDR1 and CDR2 (germline): MNHNY, SVGAGI (reference sequence). The CDR3 loop reads CASSRGQGLAEAFF. CDR3 DNA sequence: TGTGCCAGCAGCCGGGGACAGGGGCTCGCTGAAGCTTTCTTT.

The chain employs TRBV30 and TRBJ1-2, with D possibly TRBD1 on 6 matching bases. Germline CDR1 GTSNPN, CDR2 SVGIG (reference sequence). V shed 3 bases and J shed 3 bases, with 11 bases lying between them. CDR3 length equals 13 residues. The CDR3 spells CAWRTTGYYGYTF. The CDR3, as DNA: TGTGCCTGGAGAACTACAGGGTACTATGGCTACACCTTC.

The chain uses TRBV6-1 and TRBJ2-7; 7 bases are a match to TRBD2. Germline lookup yields CDR1 MNHNS and CDR2 SASEGT. V trimming: 1 base; J trimming: 6 bases; junction bases outside the gene matches: 12. This CDR3 is 16 amino acids long. As DNA, the CDR3 is TGTGCCAGCAGTGAAGTAGGGTGGGGAGCGGGGAGCGAGCAGTACTTC. Its translation is CASSEVGWGAGSEQYF.

This clone was recorded only once. The chain uses TRBV4-2 and TRBJ2-7, with D perhaps TRBD2 (5 bases). V was clipped by 1 base and J by 6 bases, with 16 bases between them. The CDR3 spans 15 residues. Germline CDR1 LGHNA, CDR2 YNFKEQ. The CDR3 nucleotides are TGTGCCAGCAGCCAAGGAGACGCTAGCTTGGGCGAGCAGTACTTC. Translated: CASSQGDASLGEQYF.

The sample holds one count of this clone. One end of the junction fails to match germline, which may point to a read error. Additional DNA sequences in this sample encode the identical CDR3. The genes are TRBV7-9 and TRBJ2-7; D not certain. This CDR3 has 13 amino acids. Germline CDR1 reads SEHNR; CDR2 reads FQNEAQ (reference sequence). The DNA of the CDR3 is TGCGCCAGCAGCCCAGGCGTTGCCTACGAGCAGTACTTC. This gives the protein CASSPGVAYEQYF.

The rearrangement links TRBV4-1 to TRBJ2-3; TRBD2 matches 7 bases. The V and J ends lost 9 bases and 3 bases, in that order; junction bases with no gene match: 9. This CDR3 is built from 14 residues. Germline-derived CDR1 and CDR2 are MGHRA and YSYEKL. The CDR3 region has the DNA TGCGCCAGTACTAGCGTATGGGAGACAGATACGCAGTATTTT. Encoded protein: CASTSVWETDTQYF.

The CDR3: CASSPGRLAASTDTQYF. DNA of the CDR3: TGTGCCAGCAGCCCCGGGAGGCTAGCGGCTAGCACAGATACGCAGTATTTT. The rearrangement links TRBV14 to TRBJ2-3, with TRBD2 matching 7 bases. CDR1 and CDR2 from the germline V gene are SGHDN and FVKESK. This CDR3 region has 17 residues. With 4 bases clipped from V and 0 bases from J, the junction kept 10 bases outside the gene matches.

The chain carries TRBV14 and TRBJ2-1, with 9 bases matching TRBD2. V gave up 1 base and J gave up 4 bases; unmatched junction bases: 11. CDR3 length equals 18 residues. The V gene's germline CDR1 is SGHDN and CDR2 FVKESK. CDR3 region: CASSQGFGGRASYNEQFF. In nucleotides, the CDR3 is TGTGCCAGCAGCCAAGGGTTCGGCGGGAGGGCCTCATACAATGAGCAGTTCTTC.

This chain links TRBV14 with TRBJ2-7; TRBD2 might be the D (5 bases). Germline assignment: CDR1 SGHDN and CDR2 FVKESK. The CDR3 length is 15 residues. The V and J ends lost 4 bases and 4 bases respectively, with 17 bases between them. CDR3 in DNA: TGTGCCAGCAGCCGTTTCGGGGTACTAGGGTACGAGCAGTACTTC. This encodes CASSRFGVLGYEQYF.

V gene TRBV7-9 combines with J gene TRBJ2-1; 11 nucleotides agree with TRBD2. V lost 5 bases to trimming and J lost 5 bases; unmatched junction nucleotides: 2. CDR1 is SEHNR, CDR2 FQNEAQ, per germline (reference sequence). The CDR3 is made up of 14 amino acids. The CDR3 DNA reads TGTGCCAGCAGCCGACTAGCGGGGAACAATGAGCAGTTCTTC. Amino acid sequence: CASSRLAGNNEQFF.

The gene calls are TRBV5-3 and TRBJ1-4, with 9 bases fitting TRBD1. TRBV5-3 carries the ORF label, with uncertain function. Trimming removed 0 bases from V and 5 bases from J; junction bases left unmatched: 2. The CDR3 has 15 residues. The CDR3 protein is CARSLAGTGNEKLFF. CDR3 in DNA: TGTGCCAGAAGCTTGGCCGGGACAGGGAATGAAAAACTGTTTTTT.

This clone was seen a single time. The chain combines TRBV4-1 with TRBJ1-5; D is ambiguous. The CDR3 totals 16 residues. Trimming took off 1 base at V and 0 bases at J, with 10 bases between the two ends. Germline CDR1 is MGHRA and CDR2 is YSYEKL. For the CDR3, the DNA is TGCGCCAGCAGCCAAGTCCCTGGAGTTAGCAATCAGCCCCAGCATTTT. Translated, it gives CASSQVPGVSNQPQHF.

V gene TRBV7-9 combines with J gene TRBJ2-5, with a possible D match to TRBD1 (5 bases). The germline V and J ends were trimmed by 1 base and 5 bases, with 8 bases remaining between them. Looked up from germline, CDR1 is SEHNR and CDR2 is FQNEAQ (reference sequence). The CDR3 is 13 residues long. The CDR3 here is CASSLGSGETQYF. The CDR3 DNA reads TGTGCCAGCAGCTTAGGGTCAGGGGAGACCCAGTACTTC.

The chain joins TRBV2 to TRBJ1-1; no clear D gene. The germline gives CDR1 SNHLY, CDR2 FYNNEI. With 2 bases removed from V and 0 bases from J, the gap between germline ends came to 4 bases. This CDR3 comprises 13 residues. In nucleotides, the CDR3 is TGTGCCAGCAGTGAATTTATGAACACTGAAGCTTTCTTT. This gives the protein CASSEFMNTEAFF.

This clone appeared a few times. This chain links TRBV5-1 with TRBJ2-7; D might be TRBD2 (6 bases). V was trimmed by 4 bases and J by 7 bases, leaving 18 bases between them. The germline CDR1 and CDR2 sequences are SGHRS and YFSETQ. The CDR3 has 14 amino acids. CDR3 region: CASSPGWRGGEQYF. CDR3 nucleotide sequence: TGCGCCAGCAGCCCCGGGTGGAGGGGCGGGGAGCAGTACTTC.